The rows below give T cell receptor beta chains drawn from one sample of a study of shared clonotypes between healthy human individuals. The repertoire was sequenced with immunoSEQ multiplex PCR; TCRdb's copy has only in-frame clones and lacks some. The sample has about 2.1 million clones, roughly 93% seen once. Sequenced sample: naive CD8+ T cells from PBMCs. The receptors originated from a man between 18 and 35 years old in good health. Some clones in this sample may be carry-over from other donors' samples. CDR3s include the opening cysteine and the closing phenylalanine or tryptophan. D genes are given only for firm matches. Clone size appears in some rows only: once, few, many, or a class for an expanded clone.

abundance | j_gene | d_gene | v_gene | CDR3aa | CDR3nt
. | TRBJ2-7 | . | TRBV11-2 | CASSLSQTYEQYF | TGTGCCAGCAGCTTGAGTCAGACCTACGAGCAGTACTTC
. | TRBJ2-7 | . | TRBV6-1 | CASSGGLASLASFYEQYF | TGTGCCAGCAGTGGCGGACTTGCATCCTTGGCCTCCTTCTACGAGCAGTACTTC
. | TRBJ2-2 | . | TRBV4-1 | CASSRLGGPNTGELFF | TGCGCCAGCAGCCGCCTCGGGGGGCCCAACACCGGGGAGCTGTTTTTT
. | TRBJ1-1 | TRBD1 | TRBV27 | CASRTGGWTEAFF | TGTGCCAGCAGGACAGGGGGTTGGACTGAAGCTTTCTTT
. | TRBJ2-7 | TRBD1 | TRBV27 | CASVGTGTHEQYF | TGTGCCAGCGTGGGGACAGGGACTCACGAGCAGTACTTC
. | TRBJ2-5 | . | TRBV9 | CASSLMGRDFQETQYF | TGTGCCAGCAGCCTCATGGGACGGGACTTTCAAGAGACCCAGTACTTC
. | TRBJ1-1 | . | TRBV27 | CATGGIMNTEAFF | TGTGCCACTGGAGGGATAATGAACACTGAAGCTTTCTTT
. | TRBJ2-5 | . | TRBV6-4 | CASSPSIRETQYF | TGTGCCAGCAGTCCCTCTATTCGGGAGACCCAGTACTTC
. | TRBJ2-7 | TRBD2 | TRBV7-9 | CASSLAGTPYEQYF | TGTGCCAGCAGTCTAGCGGGTACTCCCTACGAGCAGTACTTC
. | TRBJ2-7 | TRBD2 | TRBV13 | CASSLGPGGLAEEQYF | TGTGCCAGCAGCTTAGGCCCGGGAGGGCTAGCGGAAGAGCAGTACTTC
. | TRBJ1-1 | . | TRBV6-6 | CASNPFESDGTEAFF | TGTGCCAGCAACCCGTTTGAGAGCGACGGTACTGAAGCTTTCTTT
. | TRBJ2-7 | TRBD2 | TRBV9 | CASSRTGLAGVYEQYF | TGTGCCAGCAGCCGTACGGGACTAGCGGGAGTCTACGAGCAGTACTTC
once | TRBJ1-5 | . | TRBV27 | CASSLRPDTTAQHF | TGTGCCAGCAGTTTAAGACCAGACACGACGGCCCAGCATTTT
. | TRBJ2-2 | TRBD2 | TRBV7-2 | CASSTAGGPLVGELFF | TGTGCCAGCAGCACCGCGGGAGGGCCGTTGGTCGGGGAGCTGTTTTTT
. | TRBJ1-1 | TRBD1 | TRBV10-3 | CAINADREENTEAFF | TGTGCCATTAACGCCGACAGGGAGGAAAACACTGAAGCTTTCTTT
once | TRBJ2-5 | TRBD1 | TRBV29-1 | CSVDGSGQGADEWETQYF | TGCAGCGTTGATGGGTCCGGACAGGGGGCCGATGAGTGGGAGACCCAGTACTTC
. | TRBJ2-7 | TRBD1 | TRBV14 | CASSQEGQGVSYEQYF | TGTGCCAGCAGCCAAGAAGGCCAGGGGGTCTCCTACGAGCAGTACTTC
once | TRBJ1-5 | . | TRBV19 | CASRQGGGQPQHF | TGTGCCAGTAGACAGGGAGGGGGTCAGCCCCAGCATTTT
once | TRBJ2-7 | . | TRBV7-9 | CASSRLRGPVRTEQYF | TGTGCCAGCAGCCGTTTAAGGGGTCCAGTCCGGACCGAGCAGTACTTC
once | TRBJ2-5 | TRBD1 | TRBV15 | CATADRDSGTQYF | TGTGCCACCGCGGACAGGGACTCTGGGACCCAGTACTTC
. | TRBJ1-2 | . | TRBV29-1 | CSVPRNYGYTF | TGCAGCGTTCCGAGAAACTATGGCTACACCTTC
. | TRBJ2-7 | TRBD2 | TRBV19 | CASRSRGTSGLYEQYF | TGTGCCAGTAGATCCCGTGGGACTAGCGGACTCTACGAGCAGTACTTC
. | TRBJ2-3 | TRBD2 | TRBV5-1 | CASSPHLAGDENTQYF | TGCGCCAGCAGCCCCCACTTAGCGGGAGATGAGAATACGCAGTATTTT
. | TRBJ2-1 | . | TRBV2 | CASSEAPGLAIYNEQFF | TGTGCCAGCAGTGAAGCCCCGGGGCTAGCGATATACAATGAGCAGTTCTTC
. | TRBJ2-5 | . | TRBV29-1 | CSVSLGAVGPSPQETQYF | TGCAGCGTCTCCCTGGGGGCAGTCGGTCCCAGCCCGCAAGAGACCCAGTACTTC
. | TRBJ2-2 | TRBD1 | TRBV28 | CASSSLTGARTGELFF | TGTGCCAGCAGTTCGTTGACAGGGGCTCGAACCGGGGAGCTGTTTTTT
. | TRBJ2-5 | TRBD1 | TRBV5-4 | CASSRQGVGETQYF | TGTGCCAGCAGTAGACAGGGGGTTGGGGAGACCCAGTACTTC
. | TRBJ2-7 | TRBD2 | TRBV11-2 | CASSLGGRAYEQYF | TGTGCCAGCAGCTTAGGAGGGAGGGCCTACGAGCAGTACTTC
. | TRBJ2-1 | . | TRBV14 | CASSPLAPYNEQFF | TGTGCCAGCAGCCCACTAGCTCCTTACAATGAGCAGTTCTTC
once | TRBJ2-1 | TRBD1 | TRBV13 | CASTYRQGNEQFF | TGTGCCAGCACTTATCGACAGGGAAATGAGCAGTTCTTC
. | TRBJ1-2 | . | TRBV11-2 | CASSLDRDYGYTF | TGTGCCAGCAGCTTAGACCGGGACTATGGCTACACCTTC
. | TRBJ2-2 | TRBD1 | TRBV30 | CAWSLRTGTGTTGELFF | TGTGCCTGGAGTCTAAGAACCGGGACAGGGACCACCGGGGAGCTGTTTTTT
. | TRBJ2-3 | . | TRBV10-3 | CAISESSNMGSTDTQYF | TGTGCCATCAGTGAGTCGAGTAACATGGGGAGCACAGATACGCAGTATTTT
. | TRBJ2-3 | . | TRBV7-9 | CASTLSADTQYF | TGTGCCAGCACCTTGAGTGCAGATACGCAGTATTTT
. | TRBJ1-1 | TRBD1 | TRBV27 | CASRSGGSNTEAFF | TGTGCCAGCAGGTCAGGGGGCTCAAACACTGAAGCTTTCTTT
. | TRBJ1-5 | . | TRBV28 | CASSSGRSNQPQHF | TGTGCCAGCAGTTCGGGCAGGAGCAATCAGCCCCAGCATTTT
. | TRBJ2-3 | . | TRBV9 | CASSDGPGARVAATQYF | TGTGCCAGCAGCGATGGGCCCGGGGCGAGGGTAGCGGCTACGCAGTATTTT
. | TRBJ1-2 | . | TRBV5-4 | CASATSIHRVLGGYTF | TGTGCCAGCGCCACGTCAATACACAGGGTCCTAGGAGGCTACACCTTC
. | TRBJ2-2 | TRBD2 | TRBV11-2 | CASSFPSGRRRRTGELFF | TGTGCCAGCAGCTTCCCTAGCGGGAGACGACGGCGCACCGGGGAGCTGTTTTTT
. | TRBJ1-5 | TRBD1 | TRBV28 | CAATPFGQGAWTSQPQHF | TGTGCCGCTACTCCGTTCGGACAGGGGGCCTGGACGAGTCAGCCCCAGCATTTT
. | TRBJ2-6 | TRBD2 | TRBV5-1 | CASSLGGREAGANVLTF | TGCGCCAGCAGCTTGGGTGGGAGGGAGGCTGGGGCCAACGTCCTGACTTTC
. | TRBJ2-1 | . | TRBV28 | CASTRLGGYNEQFF | TGTGCCAGCACCAGACTCGGAGGATACAATGAGCAGTTCTTC
. | TRBJ2-5 | . | TRBV11-2 | CASSLDSSWAGGGTQYF | TGTGCCAGCAGCTTAGATTCGAGTTGGGCAGGTGGCGGGACCCAGTACTTC
. | TRBJ2-2 | TRBD1 | TRBV15 | CATSPPPDRATGELFF | TGTGCCACCAGCCCACCGCCGGACAGGGCGACCGGGGAGCTGTTTTTT
once | TRBJ2-1 | TRBD2 | TRBV7-9 | CASSPRTSGKVSYNEQFF | TGTGCCAGCAGCCCCCGGACTAGCGGGAAAGTCTCCTACAATGAGCAGTTCTTC